The clone carrying this TCR beta chain was recorded many times. Its antigen is unknown. The CDR3 runs to 16 residues. V was clipped by 5 bases and J by 0 bases, with 16 bases between them. Germline values: CDR1 MNHEY, CDR2 SVGAGI. The data were obtained in a study of CD8+CD57+ T cells in acquired aplastic anemia. Whole-study context: The mean DNA yield obtained from sorted CD4+ and CD8+ cells came to around 3 ug. Findings and caveats of the study: Patients did not significantly differ from controls in CD8+ Simpson's diversity. Patients shared just under 30 CD8+ CDR3 sequences with controls.

Both TCR beta VDJ combination and CDR3 sequence profiling were carried out. Genomic DNA was the template for this profiling. TCRdb reprocessed the reads via MiXCR and lists one record per CDR3 protein. Among about 190,000 distinct CDR3 sequences listed, roughly 64% were seen once. Sequencing was performed on sorted CD4+, CD8+, or CD8+CD57+ T cells (not recorded which) from PBMCs. The chain joins TRBV6-5 to TRBJ1-1; tentative D call: TRBD1 (6 bases). The TCR originated in a human donor with severe aplastic anemia or a healthy control (not recorded which). The CDR3 sequence: CASSLEGGRMNTEAFF. The CDR3 bases are TGTGCCAGCAGTCTGGAAGGGGGGCGGATGAACACTGAAGCTTTCTTT.